This T cell receptor (beta chain) was captured in a study of shared clonotypes between healthy human individuals. Study conclusions and caveats: For sorted subsets, rarefaction showed incomplete sequencing despite large depth. Memory subsets generally showed smaller estimated richness than naive subsets did.

Worth noting for this clone: Its target is not known.

In the study's own analysis: Owing to the provision of junction-only sequences devoid of quality scores by immunoSEQ, filtering differed. The data were produced by immunoSEQ multiplex PCR, yet TCRdb's version contains in-frame clones alone and is incomplete. From that table come the V and J calls and clone size; the DNA was used to work out D and trimming. Among roughly 1.5 million clones listed, 98% were seen once. The receptor was isolated from a man aged 30 to 39 in good health. Sample: naive CD4+ T cells sorted from blood. As to subset: CD45RA+ positively selected.

CDR3 residues: CASSPTQKNTGELFF. In DNA, the CDR3 is TGCGCCAGCAGCCCAACGCAGAAGAACACCGGGGAGCTGTTTTTT. The V and J genes are TRBV5-1 and TRBJ2-2, with D unclear. CDR3 length: 15 residues. CDR1 SGHRS and CDR2 YFSETQ come from the germline V gene. Trimming stripped 4 bases from V and 1 base from J, with 11 bases between.